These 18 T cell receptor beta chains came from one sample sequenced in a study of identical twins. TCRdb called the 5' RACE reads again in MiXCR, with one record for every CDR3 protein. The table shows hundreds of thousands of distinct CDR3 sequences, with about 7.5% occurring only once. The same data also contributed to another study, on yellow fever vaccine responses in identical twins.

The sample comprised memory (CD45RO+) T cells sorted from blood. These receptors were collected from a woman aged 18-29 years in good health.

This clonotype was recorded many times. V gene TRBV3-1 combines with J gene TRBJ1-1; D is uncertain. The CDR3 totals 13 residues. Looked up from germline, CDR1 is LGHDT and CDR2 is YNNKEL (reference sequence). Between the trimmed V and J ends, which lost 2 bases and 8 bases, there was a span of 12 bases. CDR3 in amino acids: CASSQRTAMEAFF. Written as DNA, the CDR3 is TGTGCCAGCAGCCAAAGGACCGCGATGGAAGCTTTCTTT.

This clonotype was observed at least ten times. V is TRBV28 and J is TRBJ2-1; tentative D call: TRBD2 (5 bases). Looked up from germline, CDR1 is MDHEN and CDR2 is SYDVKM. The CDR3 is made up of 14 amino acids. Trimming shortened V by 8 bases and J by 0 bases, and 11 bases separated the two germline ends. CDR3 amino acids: CASYGEPSYNEQFF. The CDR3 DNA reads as TGTGCCAGCTACGGGGAACCCTCCTACAATGAGCAGTTCTTC.

The CDR3 is CSARAGGPVETQYF. For the CDR3, the DNA is TGCAGTGCTAGGGCCGGGGGGCCAGTGGAGACCCAGTACTTC. The chain couples TRBV20-1 to TRBJ2-5; weak D call: TRBD2 (7 bases). The CDR3 sequence is 14 residues long. The V and J ends lost 3 bases and 5 bases respectively, with 16 bases between them. Per the germline V gene, CDR1 is DFQATT and CDR2 is SNEGSKA (reference sequence).

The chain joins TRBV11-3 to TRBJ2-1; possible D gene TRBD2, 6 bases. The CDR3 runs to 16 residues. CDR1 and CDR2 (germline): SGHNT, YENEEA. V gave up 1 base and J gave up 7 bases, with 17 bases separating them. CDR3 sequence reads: CASSLGGGLMGNEQFF. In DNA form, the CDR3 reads TGTGCCAGCAGCTTAGGGGGTGGACTAATGGGGAATGAGCAGTTCTTC.

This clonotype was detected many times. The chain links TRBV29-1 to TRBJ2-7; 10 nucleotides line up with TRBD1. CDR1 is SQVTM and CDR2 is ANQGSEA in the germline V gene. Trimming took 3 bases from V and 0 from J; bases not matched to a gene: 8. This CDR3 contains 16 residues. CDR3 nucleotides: TGCAGCGTTGAGGCCTTCGGGACAGGGGACTCCTACGAGCAGTACTTC. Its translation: CSVEAFGTGDSYEQYF.

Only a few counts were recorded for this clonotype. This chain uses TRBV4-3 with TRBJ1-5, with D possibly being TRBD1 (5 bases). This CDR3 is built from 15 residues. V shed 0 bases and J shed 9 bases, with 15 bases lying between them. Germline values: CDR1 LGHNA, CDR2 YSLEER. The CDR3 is CASSQELGGNWPQHF. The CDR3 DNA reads TGCGCCAGCAGCCAAGAATTGGGGGGTAATTGGCCCCAGCATTTT.

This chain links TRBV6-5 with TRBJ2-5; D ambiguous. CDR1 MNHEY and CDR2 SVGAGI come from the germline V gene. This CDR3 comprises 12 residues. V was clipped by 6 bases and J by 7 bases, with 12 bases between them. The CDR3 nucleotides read TGTGCCAGCAGAGAACCCGTGGGGACCCAGTACTTC. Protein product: CASREPVGTQYF.

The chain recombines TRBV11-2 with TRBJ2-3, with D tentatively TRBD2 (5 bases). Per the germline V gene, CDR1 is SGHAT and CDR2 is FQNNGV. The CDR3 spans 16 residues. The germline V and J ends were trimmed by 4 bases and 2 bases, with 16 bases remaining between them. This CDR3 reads CASSSQRNVITDTQYF. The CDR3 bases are TGTGCCAGCAGCTCTCAGCGGAACGTTATCACAGATACGCAGTATTTT.

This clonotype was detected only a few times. The CDR3 loop reads CASQGQGVREQYF. The DNA of the CDR3 is TGTGCCAGCCAGGGACAGGGGGTGAGGGAGCAGTACTTC. This chain connects TRBV12-3 or TRBV12-4 to TRBJ2-7; 11 bases map to TRBD1. The CDR3 sequence is 13 residues long. Trimming cost V 8 bases and J 7 bases; bases outside gene matches: 7.

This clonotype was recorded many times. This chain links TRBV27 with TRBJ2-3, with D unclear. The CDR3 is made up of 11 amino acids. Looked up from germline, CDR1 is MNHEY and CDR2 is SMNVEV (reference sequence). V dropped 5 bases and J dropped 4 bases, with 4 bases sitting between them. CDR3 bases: TGTGCCAGCAGTATCGCAGATACGCAGTATTTT. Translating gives CASSIADTQYF.

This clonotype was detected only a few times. The CDR3 loop reads CSAQGLAGTYEQYF. The CDR3, as DNA: TGCAGTGCCCAGGGACTAGCGGGAACCTACGAGCAGTACTTC. The genes are TRBV20-1 and TRBJ2-7; 13 bases agree with TRBD2. This CDR3 contains 14 residues. J gave up 2 bases and V 6 bases, and 4 bases lay outside the gene matches. Germline CDR1 is DFQATT and CDR2 is SNEGSKA (reference sequence).

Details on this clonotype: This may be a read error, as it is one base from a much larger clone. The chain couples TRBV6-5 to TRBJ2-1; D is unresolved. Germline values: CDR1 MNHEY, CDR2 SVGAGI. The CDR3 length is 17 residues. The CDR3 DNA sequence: TGTGTCAGCAGTTCCTCCTCCCGGTCTCTAACTCCCAATGAGCAGTTCTTC. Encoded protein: CVSSSSSRSLTPNEQFF.

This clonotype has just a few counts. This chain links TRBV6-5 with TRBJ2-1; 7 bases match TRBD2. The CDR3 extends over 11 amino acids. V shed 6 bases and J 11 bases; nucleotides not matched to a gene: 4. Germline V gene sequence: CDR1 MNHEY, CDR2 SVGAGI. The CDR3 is CASSSGTKQFF. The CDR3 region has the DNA TGTGCCAGCAGCTCCGGGACTAAGCAGTTCTTC.

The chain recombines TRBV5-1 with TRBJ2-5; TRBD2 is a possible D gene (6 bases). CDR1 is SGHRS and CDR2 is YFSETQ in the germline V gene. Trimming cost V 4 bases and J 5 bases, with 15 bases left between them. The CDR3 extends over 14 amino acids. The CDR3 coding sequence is TGCGCCAGCAGCCGGGACTTTTTGGGGGAGACCCAGTACTTC. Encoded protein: CASSRDFLGETQYF.

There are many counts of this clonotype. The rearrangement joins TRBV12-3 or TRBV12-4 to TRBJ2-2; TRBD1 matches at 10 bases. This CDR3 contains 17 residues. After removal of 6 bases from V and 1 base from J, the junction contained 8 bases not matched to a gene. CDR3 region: CASSLRTGGLNTGELFF. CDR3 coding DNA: TGTGCCAGCAGCCTAAGGACAGGGGGACTGAACACCGGGGAGCTGTTTTTT.

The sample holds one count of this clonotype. CDR3 in DNA: TGTGCCAGCAGCCCGGGGGATCAACAGGGGCCCATCACTGAAGCTTTCTTT. It is translated as CASSPGDQQGPITEAFF. The chain joins TRBV28 to TRBJ1-1, with 7 bases matching TRBD1. The V gene's germline CDR1 is MDHEN and CDR2 SYDVKM. J lost 4 bases, V lost 6 bases, and 17 bases had no gene match. The CDR3 is made up of 17 amino acids. The full variable domain, completed using reference TRBV28 and TRBJ1-1, is DVKVTQSSRYLVKRTGEKVFLECVQDMDHENMFWYRQDPGLGLRLIYFSYDVKMKEKGDIPEGYSVSREKKERFSLILESASTNQTSMYLCASSPGDQQGPITEAFFGQGTRLTVV.

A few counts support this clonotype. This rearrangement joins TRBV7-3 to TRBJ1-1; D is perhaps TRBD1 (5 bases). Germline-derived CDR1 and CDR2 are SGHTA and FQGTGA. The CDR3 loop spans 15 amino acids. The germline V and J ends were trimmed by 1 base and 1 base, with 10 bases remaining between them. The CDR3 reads CASSLIGGRNTEAFF. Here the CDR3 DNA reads TGTGCCAGCAGCTTAATCGGGGGGAGGAACACTGAAGCTTTCTTT.

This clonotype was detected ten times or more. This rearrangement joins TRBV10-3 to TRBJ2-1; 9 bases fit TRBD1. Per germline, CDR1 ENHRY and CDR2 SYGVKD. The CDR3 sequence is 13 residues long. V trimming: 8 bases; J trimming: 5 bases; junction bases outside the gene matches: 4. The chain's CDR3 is CAIGTGMDNEQFF. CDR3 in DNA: TGTGCCATCGGGACAGGGATGGACAATGAGCAGTTCTTC.